One sample yielded the 29 T cell receptor beta chains listed below, sequenced in a study of blood T cell repertoires in COVID-19. The method was immunoSEQ multiplex PCR; TCRdb's version includes in-frame clones alone and lacks a portion of them. The table lists 100,000 to 150,000 clones, approximately 74% of them singletons, with around 5.5% in the top ten. Sequencing was carried out using peripheral blood. The receptor source for this set is a man aged 55 to 70 with acute or convalescent COVID-19.

This chain joins TRBV5-4 and TRBJ2-1; D not resolved. The CDR3 runs 16 residues. Trimming cost V 3 bases and J 0 bases, with 13 bases left between them. Per the germline V gene, CDR1 is SGHNT and CDR2 is YYREEE (reference sequence). CDR3: CASSSFSTDSYNEQFF. CDR3 nucleotides: TGTGCCAGCAGCTCTTTCAGTACAGACTCCTACAATGAGCAGTTCTTC.

The CDR3 here is CASSISGRYEQYF. The CDR3 DNA sequence: TGTGCCAGCAGCATCAGCGGGAGGTACGAGCAGTACTTC. The rearrangement joins TRBV3-1 (or the pseudogene TRBV3-2) to TRBJ2-7, with TRBD2 matching 9 bases. Germline-derived CDR1 and CDR2 are LGHDT and YNNKEL (reference sequence). The CDR3 runs to 13 residues. The V gene end was trimmed by 5 bases and the J gene end by 4 bases; junction bases not matched to a gene: 3.

In its sample, this clone was seen a few times. The chain employs TRBV5-6 and TRBJ2-1; D is possibly TRBD1 (5 bases). The V gene lost 4 bases and the J gene lost 7 bases, with 15 bases spanning the gap. The CDR3 is 14 amino acids. Germline lookup yields CDR1 SGHDT and CDR2 YYEEEE. CDR3 sequence reads: CASSRGVGRNEQFF. CDR3 DNA: TGTGCCAGCAGCCGAGGTGTGGGGCGGAATGAGCAGTTCTTC.

J is TRBJ2-5 and V is TRBV27; D gene ambiguous. V lost 2 bases and J lost 1, with 11 bases in between. The CDR3 covers 15 residues. Germline CDR1 reads MNHEY; CDR2 reads SMNVEV (reference sequence). This chain's CDR3 is CASSLVAHSQETQYF. CDR3 nucleotides: TGTGCCAGCAGTTTAGTCGCTCACAGCCAAGAGACCCAGTACTTC.

The genes are TRBV6-5 and TRBJ1-6; D is undetermined. The ends were cut back, 8 bases at V and 10 bases at J, with 12 bases in the middle. CDR1 and CDR2 (germline): MNHEY, SVGAGI. CDR3 length equals 12 residues. CDR3 DNA: TGTGCCAGCTACGGGGAGGGCTCACCCCTCCACTTT. Its translation is CASYGEGSPLHF.

The V and J genes are TRBV2 and TRBJ2-7, with D possibly TRBD2 on 6 matching bases. The CDR3 is 15 residues long. Germline V gene lookup returns CDR1 SNHLY and CDR2 FYNNEI. The V end was cut by 3 bases, the J end by 0 bases, with 12 bases between. CDR3 region: CASSDYGSSSYEQYF. The CDR3 nucleotides are TGTGCCAGCAGTGATTACGGGAGTAGCTCCTACGAGCAGTACTTC.

The chain is built from TRBV30 and TRBJ1-6; TRBD1 aligns across 9 bases. CDR3 length equals 13 residues. V shed 8 bases, J shed 7 bases, and the junction held 6 bases outside the gene matches. The germline gives CDR1 GTSNPN, CDR2 SVGIG (reference sequence). The DNA of the CDR3 is TGTGCCGTCTCCGGGACAGGGAATTCACCCCTCCACTTT. Translating gives CAVSGTGNSPLHF.

This rearrangement joins TRBV7-6 to TRBJ2-2; 11 nucleotides align to TRBD2. The CDR3 consists of 16 residues. Germline trimming cut 5 bases from V and 3 bases from J; bases unmatched to any gene: 5. Germline V gives CDR1 SGHVS, CDR2 FNYEAQ. The CDR3 region has the DNA TGTGCCAGCAGCCCTCTGACTAGCGGGGACACCGGGGAGCTGTTTTTT. Amino acids: CASSPLTSGDTGELFF.

This clone was detected only a few times. The rearrangement joins TRBV3-1 (or the pseudogene TRBV3-2) to TRBJ2-7; tentative D call: TRBD1 (5 bases). Trimming cost V 0 bases and J 5 bases, with 14 bases left between them. The CDR3 is 15 residues long. Germline CDR1 is LGHDT and CDR2 is YNNKEL (reference sequence). CDR3 sequence reads: CASSQDRAGKDEQYF. CDR3 in DNA: TGTGCCAGCAGCCAAGATAGGGCAGGGAAGGACGAGCAGTACTTC.

This chain links TRBV29-1 with TRBJ2-7; TRBD2 aligns across 7 bases. CDR1 and CDR2 from the germline V gene are SQVTM and ANQGSEA. The V and J ends lost 4 bases and 4 bases, in that order; junction bases with no gene match: 13. The CDR3 spans 15 residues. CDR3 sequence (DNA): TGCAGCGTTGGAATACTGGCGGGAGCGGGATACGAGCAGTACTTC. Protein product: CSVGILAGAGYEQYF.

The gene calls are TRBV6-5 and TRBJ1-1; 7 bases fit TRBD1. Trimming cost V 7 bases and J 3 bases; bases outside gene matches: 8. This CDR3 comprises 14 residues. The germline CDR1 and CDR2 sequences are MNHEY and SVGAGI. CDR3 sequence (DNA): TGTGCCAGCATCCGGGACAGAGTGGACACTGAAGCTTTCTTT. It specifies CASIRDRVDTEAFF.

V is TRBV23-1 and J is TRBJ1-1, with a tentative D call TRBD1 (6 bases). TRBV23-1 counts as an open reading frame of uncertain function. This CDR3 comprises 16 residues. V was clipped by 0 bases and J by 2 bases, with 13 bases between them. This CDR3 reads CASSQSFGQTNTEAFF. Here the CDR3 DNA reads TGCGCCAGCAGTCAATCCTTTGGACAGACCAACACTGAAGCTTTCTTT.

The rearrangement uses TRBV7-6 and TRBJ1-2, with D possibly TRBD1 on 5 matching bases. Germline V gene data show CDR1 as SGHVS and CDR2 as FNYEAQ. This CDR3 has 16 amino acids. Trimming stripped 5 bases from V and 3 bases from J, with 19 bases between. In DNA, the CDR3 is TGTGCCAGCAGCGGCTGGGGAAGGCAGGGCCACTATGGCTACACCTTC. Translating gives CASSGWGRQGHYGYTF.

This clone was detected only a few times. The rearrangement links TRBV6-6 to TRBJ1-6; a possible D gene is TRBD1 (6 bases). Trimming pared 5 bases from V and 7 bases from J, leaving 24 bases between. Germline values: CDR1 MNHNY, CDR2 SVGAGI (reference sequence). The CDR3 spans 18 residues. The CDR3 bases are TGTGCCAGCAGTCTCCTGACAGGTTTGGTGGGGTTAAATTCACCCCTCCACTTT. Translating it yields CASSLLTGLVGLNSPLHF.

The chain uses TRBV2 and TRBJ2-1; 9 bases map to TRBD2. V dropped 1 base and J dropped 8; count of bases not matched to a gene: 6. Germline V gene lookup returns CDR1 SNHLY and CDR2 FYNNEI. This CDR3 is 15 amino acids long. CDR3 sequence reads: CASSEGLAGIDEQFF. CDR3 in DNA: TGTGCCAGCAGTGAAGGGCTAGCGGGGATAGATGAGCAGTTCTTC. Variable domain in full (rest from reference TRBV2 and TRBJ2-1): EPEVTQTPSHQVTQMGQEVILRCVPISNHLYFYWYRQILGQKVEFLVSFYNNEISEKSEIFDDQFSVERPDGSNFTLKIRSTKLEDSAMYFCASSEGLAGIDEQFFGPGTRLTVL.

This clone occurred a few times. The chain links TRBV28 to TRBJ1-6; maybe TRBD1 (5 bases). Germline V CDR1 and CDR2: MDHEN, SYDVKM. The CDR3 has 16 residues. V lost 5 bases to trimming and J lost 0 bases, with 11 bases between them. The CDR3 loop is CASSQGGSSYNSPLHF. Here the CDR3 DNA reads TGTGCCAGCAGTCAGGGAGGGAGCTCCTATAATTCACCCCTCCACTTT.

J is TRBJ1-2 and V is TRBV19; the D is unclear. The V gene lost 0 bases and the J gene lost 8 bases, with 13 bases spanning the gap. Per germline, CDR1 LNHDA and CDR2 SQIVND (reference sequence). This CDR3 has 14 amino acids. The CDR3, as DNA: TGTGCCAGTAGTATAGATCAATCTCGAGTGGGCTACACCTTC. Its translation: CASSIDQSRVGYTF.

The chain has TRBV27 and TRBJ1-1; D is possibly TRBD1 (6 bases). CDR1 is MNHEY and CDR2 is SMNVEV in the germline V gene (reference sequence). This CDR3 region has 13 residues. V was pared by 6 bases and J by 6 bases, with 14 bases between. The CDR3 DNA follows: TGTGCCAGCAGGCAAACCGGGACACCTGAAGCTTTCTTT. Its protein is CASRQTGTPEAFF.

This rearrangement joins TRBV2 to TRBJ1-1, with TRBD1 matching 7 bases. The ends lost 5 bases at V and 3 bases at J; junction bases unmatched: 9. Germline V gives CDR1 SNHLY, CDR2 FYNNEI. This CDR3 is built from 15 residues. CDR3 sequence reads: CASSSAGQSYTEAFF. The CDR3 DNA sequence: TGTGCCAGCAGTTCCGCGGGACAGTCGTACACTGAAGCTTTCTTT.

The genes are TRBV6-5 and TRBJ1-5; 10 positions match TRBD1. CDR1 and CDR2 (germline): MNHEY, SVGAGI. This CDR3 region has 14 residues. J was trimmed by 7 bases and V by 5 bases; bases with no gene match: 5. Written as DNA, the CDR3 is TGTGCCAGCAGTCCGGGACAGGGGTCACAGCCCCAGCATTTT. It encodes CASSPGQGSQPQHF.

The chain links TRBV7-3 to TRBJ1-1; 9 bases align to TRBD1. V trimming: 0 bases; J trimming: 5 bases; junction bases outside the gene matches: 10. CDR1 SGHTA and CDR2 FQGTGA come from the germline V gene. This CDR3 has 17 residues. The CDR3 DNA is TGTGCCAGCAGCTTAACTGGGGGACAGGGAACACGTACTGAAGCTTTCTTT. This translates into CASSLTGGQGTRTEAFF.

This clone was counted a few times. The chain has TRBV5-8 and TRBJ1-5; 8 positions agree with TRBD1. Germline V lookup: CDR1 SGHTS, CDR2 YDEGEE. V was pared by 5 bases and J by 4 bases, with 11 bases of the junction left unmatched. This CDR3 is 16 amino acids long. The CDR3 sequence is CASRRSTGGGNQPQHF. CDR3 nucleotides: TGTGCCAGCAGACGGAGCACAGGGGGGGGGAATCAGCCCCAGCATTTT. Together with reference TRBV5-8 and TRBJ1-5, the CDR3 gives the full variable domain: EAGVTQSPTHLIKTRGQQATLRCSPISGHTSVYWYQQALGLGLQFLLWYDEGEERNRGNFPPRFSGRQFPNYSSELNVNALELEDSALYLCASRRSTGGGNQPQHFGDGTRLSIL.

The chain joins TRBV3-1 (or the pseudogene TRBV3-2) to TRBJ1-2; 8 bases match TRBD1. V was clipped by 4 bases and J by 0 bases; unmatched bases: 13. In germline, CDR1 is LGHDT, CDR2 YNNKEL (reference sequence). The CDR3 covers 18 residues. CDR3 nucleotide sequence: TGTGCCAGCAGCCTACAACAGCTAGCAGGGGGCCCTAACTATGGCTACACCTTC. It specifies CASSLQQLAGGPNYGYTF.

This CDR3 is CASSFPPGQGAHYGYTF. DNA for the CDR3: TGTGCCAGCAGTTTTCCCCCGGGACAGGGGGCTCACTATGGCTACACCTTC. V usage is TRBV28 and J usage is TRBJ1-2, with TRBD1 matching over 12 bases. Looked up from germline, CDR1 is MDHEN and CDR2 is SYDVKM. The CDR3 extends over 17 amino acids. J lost 3 bases, V lost 3 bases, and 8 bases had no gene match.

This clone was seen a few times. The chain joins TRBV6-6 to TRBJ1-2, with D unresolved. The V gene lost 4 bases and the J gene lost 8 bases, with 17 bases spanning the gap. This CDR3 comprises 14 residues. Germline assignment: CDR1 MNHNY and CDR2 SVGAGI (reference sequence). DNA of the CDR3: TGTGCCAGCAGTTCCGACCCGAGGACTGGAGGCTACACCTTC. It codes for CASSSDPRTGGYTF.

In this sample, this clone turned up a few times. This rearrangement joins TRBV7-3 to TRBJ2-5; D perhaps matches TRBD1 (5 bases). The CDR3 contains 12 residues. Trimming removed 2 bases at V and 6 bases at J, with 7 bases between. Germline loops: CDR1 SGHTA, CDR2 FQGTGA. The chain's CDR3 is CASSLDRKTQYF. CDR3 DNA sequence: TGTGCCAGCAGCTTAGACAGAAAGACCCAGTACTTC.

The CDR3 DNA follows: TGTGCCAGCAGCCAAGGACAGAGAACCTACGAGCAGTACTTC. It specifies CASSQGQRTYEQYF. The V and J genes are TRBV14 and TRBJ2-7; D may be TRBD1 (5 bases). Germline V gene sequence: CDR1 SGHDN, CDR2 FVKESK. This CDR3 region has 14 residues. V was shortened by 1 base and J by 2 bases, with 9 bases between the two germline ends.

The J gene is TRBJ1-1, the V gene TRBV5-1, with D unresolved. V lost 0 bases, J lost 5 bases, and 14 bases lay in between. From germline, CDR1 is SGHRS and CDR2 YFSETQ. The CDR3 runs to 15 residues. The CDR3 sequence: CASSLGPPGSTEAFF. CDR3 coding DNA: TGCGCCAGCAGCTTGGGGCCTCCGGGGTCGACTGAAGCTTTCTTT. Supplemented by reference TRBV5-1 and TRBJ1-1, the full variable domain reads KAGVTQTPRYLIKTRGQQVTLSCSPISGHRSVSWYQQTPGQGLQFLFEYFSETQRNKGNFPGRFSGRQFSNSRSEMNVSTLELGDSALYLCASSLGPPGSTEAFFGQGTRLTVV.

The chain combines TRBV5-6 with TRBJ2-1, with 8 bases that match TRBD1. The length of the CDR3 is 15 residues. V lost 2 bases and J lost 5; bases outside the gene matches: 6. The V gene's germline CDR1 is SGHDT and CDR2 YYEEEE. The CDR3: CASSFGTGVNNEQFF. CDR3 DNA: TGTGCCAGCAGCTTCGGGACAGGCGTTAACAATGAGCAGTTCTTC.